Each of the 28 T cell receptor beta chains below was sequenced from the same sample in a study of TIL therapy for anti-PD-1-resistant metastatic lung cancer. This was the immunoSEQ v3 assay. Here immunoSEQ multiplex PCR was the method, and the copy in TCRdb shows in-frame clones only, minus some. The sample has tens of thousands of clones; roughly 80% are singletons. As to time point: pre-treatment sample, taken before nivolumab and TIL therapy. Source: blood, taken at baseline. All receptors derive from a person aged 25-80 years with non-small cell lung cancer.

V is TRBV6-6 and J is TRBJ1-6; 10 bases line up with TRBD1. CDR3 length: 15 amino acids. Germline CDR1 and CDR2: MNHNY and SVGAGI (reference sequence). After removal of 6 bases from V and 10 bases from J, the junction contained 9 bases not matched to a gene. CDR3 nucleotide sequence: TGTGCCAGCAGCCAGATGACAGGGGGCGGGTCACCCCTCCACTTT. Protein sequence: CASSQMTGGGSPLHF.

V gene TRBV19 combines with J gene TRBJ2-7, with D perhaps TRBD1 or TRBD2 (5 bases each). Looked up from germline, CDR1 is LNHDA and CDR2 is SQIVND (reference sequence). The CDR3 spans 13 residues. V was pared by 5 bases and J by 6 bases, with 14 bases between. The CDR3 region has the DNA TGTGCCAGTAGTTCCCTCAGAGGGGTCGAGCAGTACTTC. It translates to CASSSLRGVEQYF. Full variable domain (outside the CDR3, taken from reference TRBV19 and TRBJ2-7): DGGITQSPKYLFRKEGQNVTLSCEQNLNHDAMYWYRQDPGQGLRLIYYSQIVNDFQKGDIAEGYSVSREKKESFPLTVTSAQKNPTAFYLCASSSLRGVEQYFGPGTRLTVT.

V and J are TRBV28 and TRBJ1-6; D unclear. CDR3 length: 12 amino acids. Trimming removed 3 bases from V and 9 bases from J, with 6 bases in between. Germline V CDR1 and CDR2: MDHEN, SYDVKM. The CDR3 here is CASSLRSSPLHF. The DNA for the CDR3 is TGTGCCAGCAGTTTGCGGAGTTCACCCCTCCACTTT.

The count of this clone is one. This chain connects TRBV7-6 to TRBJ2-7; TRBD1 agrees at 9 bases. V lost 6 bases to trimming and J lost 6 bases; unmatched junction nucleotides: 9. Germline V lookup: CDR1 SGHVS, CDR2 FNYEAQ. This CDR3 is 14 amino acids long. Here the CDR3 DNA reads TGTGCCAGCAGTCTAGGGGGACAGGGTTCCGAGCAGTACTTC. Translation: CASSLGGQGSEQYF. Combining the CDR3 with reference TRBV7-6 and TRBJ2-7 gives the whole variable domain GAGVSQSPRYKVTKRGQDVALRCDPISGHVSLYWYRQALGQGPEFLTYFNYEAQQDKSGLPNDRFSAERPEGSISTLTIQRTEQRDSAMYRCASSLGGQGSEQYFGPGTRLTVT.

The J gene is TRBJ2-3, the V gene TRBV7-9, with 9 bases matching TRBD2. In germline, CDR1 is SEHNR, CDR2 FQNEAQ (reference sequence). J lost 4 bases, V lost 1 base, and 0 bases had no gene match. CDR3 length: 14 amino acids. This CDR3 reads CASSLGLAADTQYF. Here the CDR3 DNA reads TGTGCCAGCAGCTTAGGACTAGCGGCAGATACGCAGTATTTT.

The chain joins TRBV7-2 to TRBJ2-7; a weak D match, TRBD2 (5 bases). The CDR3 contains 14 residues. Germline values: CDR1 SGHTA, CDR2 FQGNSA. V was clipped by 4 bases and J by 0 bases, with 10 bases between them. This chain's CDR3 is CASSSIEGSYEQYF. CDR3 sequence (DNA): TGTGCCAGCAGCTCCATTGAGGGCTCCTACGAGCAGTACTTC. Complete variable domain (other parts from reference TRBV7-2 and TRBJ2-7): GAGVSQSPSNKVTEKGKDVELRCDPISGHTALYWYRQSLGQGLEFLIYFQGNSAPDKSGLPSDRFSAERTGGSVSTLTIQRTQQEDSAVYLCASSSIEGSYEQYFGPGTRLTVT.

V is TRBV7-2 and J is TRBJ2-2; the match to TRBD1 covers 7 bases. This CDR3 is 15 amino acids long. J gave up 5 bases and V 1 base, and 4 bases lay outside the gene matches. CDR1 and CDR2 (germline): SGHTA, FQGNSA. This CDR3 is CASSLEARGTGELFF. The CDR3 bases are TGTGCCAGCAGCTTAGAAGCCAGGGGGACCGGGGAGCTGTTTTTT.

This clone was detected only a few times. The CDR3 sequence: CASSLLGFRDRSSYEQYF. The CDR3, as DNA: TGTGCCAGCAGCTTATTAGGTTTCCGGGACAGGAGCTCCTACGAGCAGTACTTC. This rearrangement joins TRBV7-6 to TRBJ2-7; 8 bases align to TRBD1. The CDR3 covers 18 residues. Trimming took 2 bases from V and 0 from J; bases not matched to a gene: 12. Germline V CDR1 and CDR2: SGHVS, FNYEAQ. The full variable domain, completed using reference TRBV7-6 and TRBJ2-7, is GAGVSQSPRYKVTKRGQDVALRCDPISGHVSLYWYRQALGQGPEFLTYFNYEAQQDKSGLPNDRFSAERPEGSISTLTIQRTEQRDSAMYRCASSLLGFRDRSSYEQYFGPGTRLTVT.

This clone was seen just once. The chain joins TRBV7-9 to TRBJ1-4, with 9 bases that match TRBD1. Germline-derived CDR1 and CDR2 are SEHNR and FQNEAQ (reference sequence). The CDR3 is made up of 15 amino acids. V trimming: 4 bases; J trimming: 6 bases; junction bases outside the gene matches: 6. CDR3 region: CASSYTTGGDEKLFF. In DNA, the CDR3 is TGTGCCAGCAGCTATACGACAGGGGGAGATGAAAAACTGTTTTTT.

This clone was detected ten times or more. The chain carries TRBV7-9 and TRBJ1-2; 7 nucleotides line up with TRBD1. With 7 bases clipped from V and 4 bases from J, the junction kept 9 bases outside the gene matches. Germline CDR1 and CDR2: SEHNR and FQNEAQ (reference sequence). CDR3 size: 14 residues. This CDR3 is CASNPADRAYGYTF. In nucleotides, the CDR3 is TGTGCCAGCAACCCCGCCGACAGGGCCTATGGCTACACCTTC.

V and J are TRBV11-3 and TRBJ1-1; D gene ambiguous. Trimming took off 5 bases at V and 1 base at J, with 8 bases between the two ends. Germline V gene sequence: CDR1 SGHNT, CDR2 YENEEA. CDR3 length: 13 amino acids. CDR3 sequence: CASSKAPNTEAFF. The CDR3 nucleotides are TGTGCCAGCAGCAAGGCTCCGAACACTGAAGCTTTCTTT.

The genes are TRBV27 and TRBJ2-3, with 8 bases matching TRBD2. CDR3 length: 15 residues. V lost 1 base and J lost 2; bases outside the gene matches: 2. Germline V lookup: CDR1 MNHEY, CDR2 SMNVEV (reference sequence). The CDR3 DNA is TGTGCCAGCAGTTTATTGCGGGGGGCCACAGATACGCAGTATTTT. It specifies CASSLLRGATDTQYF.

V usage is TRBV2 and J usage is TRBJ1-3; 7 positions agree with TRBD1. The V gene's germline CDR1 is SNHLY and CDR2 FYNNEI. CDR3 length equals 13 residues. Trimming at V came to 6 bases and at J to 5 bases, leaving 4 bases not matched to a gene. The CDR3 sequence: CASRRQGRNTIYF. The CDR3 nucleotides are TGTGCCAGCAGGAGACAGGGTCGAAACACCATATATTTT.

The chain joins TRBV5-6 to TRBJ1-5; D is perhaps TRBD1 (5 bases). This CDR3 comprises 18 residues. Trimming pared 2 bases from V and 0 bases from J, leaving 18 bases between. CDR1 and CDR2 (germline): SGHDT, YYEEEE. Here the CDR3 reads CASSFYGRGRYSNQPQHF. CDR3 bases: TGTGCCAGCAGCTTTTATGGTCGGGGACGTTATAGCAATCAGCCCCAGCATTTT. Full variable domain (outside the CDR3, taken from reference TRBV5-6 and TRBJ1-5): DAGVTQSPTHLIKTRGQQVTLRCSPKSGHDTVSWYQQALGQGPQFIFQYYEEEERQRGNFPDRFSGHQFPNYSSELNVNALLLGDSALYLCASSFYGRGRYSNQPQHFGDGTRLSIL.

The chain links TRBV18 to TRBJ1-6; unclear D gene. The CDR3 totals 14 residues. In germline, CDR1 is KGHSH, CDR2 LQKENI. Trimming pared 2 bases from V and 6 bases from J, leaving 8 bases between. The CDR3 spells CASSPGRPNSPLHF. The CDR3 region has the DNA TGTGCCAGCTCACCAGGGCGACCTAATTCACCCCTCCACTTT.

The V gene is TRBV19, the J gene TRBJ2-5, with D tentatively TRBD1 (5 bases). Trimming cost V 2 bases and J 2 bases, with 9 bases left between them. Germline CDR1 reads LNHDA; CDR2 reads SQIVND (reference sequence). The CDR3 sequence is 14 residues long. The CDR3 loop is CASSIQGRQETQYF. CDR3 DNA: TGTGCCAGTAGTATACAGGGCCGACAAGAGACCCAGTACTTC.

V is TRBV7-2 and J is TRBJ1-5; 7 nucleotides match TRBD1. CDR1 SGHTA and CDR2 FQGNSA come from the germline V gene. V dropped 4 bases and J dropped 6; count of bases not matched to a gene: 9. The CDR3 sequence is 15 residues long. The CDR3 DNA sequence: TGTGCCAGCAGCTCCGGACAGGCGGAAGGTCAGCCCCAGCATTTT. Amino acid sequence: CASSSGQAEGQPQHF.

The chain carries TRBV6-6 and TRBJ2-2, with 9 bases that match TRBD1. The CDR3 loop spans 15 amino acids. J lost 1 base, V lost 5 bases, and 2 bases had no gene match. Germline CDR1 and CDR2: MNHNY and SVGAGI (reference sequence). The CDR3 region is CASSTTGGNTGELFF. The DNA of the CDR3 is TGTGCCAGCAGTACGACAGGGGGGAACACCGGGGAGCTGTTTTTT.

This clone is a singleton in its sample. V is TRBV5-1 and J is TRBJ2-2; 9 bases line up with TRBD1. The CDR3 is made up of 15 amino acids. The J segment lost 9 bases and the V segment lost 4 bases, leaving 10 bases of the junction unmatched. The V gene's germline CDR1 is SGHRS and CDR2 YFSETQ. CDR3 DNA: TGCGCCAGCAGCCGGACAGGGGCGGAATTACGGGAGCTGTTTTTT. Residues: CASSRTGAELRELFF.

The sample holds a few counts of this clone. The chain is built from TRBV13 and TRBJ2-5, with D possibly being TRBD2 (6 bases). V shed 0 bases and J shed 4 bases, with 18 bases lying between them. The CDR3 consists of 17 residues. CDR1 and CDR2 from the germline V gene are PRHDT and FYEKMQ (reference sequence). CDR3 coding DNA: TGTGCCAGCAGCTTAGGAGCGGGCAGACTGCCCCGAGAGACCCAGTACTTC. This encodes CASSLGAGRLPRETQYF.

In this sample, this clone turned up a few times. V and J are TRBV4-3 and TRBJ1-4, with unresolved D. CDR1 LGHNA and CDR2 YSLEER come from the germline V gene. With 0 bases removed from V and 8 bases from J, the gap between germline ends came to 10 bases. This CDR3 comprises 14 residues. Written as DNA, the CDR3 is TGCGCCAGCAGCCAAGATAGGTTGGGGGAAAAACTGTTTTTT. Its protein product is CASSQDRLGEKLFF.

The chain carries TRBV4-1 and TRBJ2-7, with 7 nucleotides matching TRBD1. Germline V gives CDR1 MGHRA, CDR2 YSYEKL. CDR3 length equals 16 residues. With V trimmed by 1 base and J by 3 bases, 9 bases remained unmatched. This CDR3 reads CASSQAPGQTLYEQYF. In DNA form, the CDR3 reads TGCGCCAGCAGCCAAGCTCCGGGACAGACCCTCTACGAGCAGTACTTC.

The V gene is TRBV14, the J gene TRBJ2-1, with 7 bases fitting TRBD2. CDR1 and CDR2 (germline): SGHDN, FVKESK. This CDR3 region has 15 residues. V lost 8 bases, J lost 4 bases, and 11 bases stayed unmatched. In DNA, the CDR3 is TGTGCCAGCGGGACGGGAGGAAGTCGATACAATGAGCAGTTCTTC. Translated: CASGTGGSRYNEQFF.

This clone was counted a few times. The junction departs from germline at one end; a sequencing error may be responsible. The chain joins TRBV14 to TRBJ2-7; D may match TRBD1 or TRBD2 (5 bases each). The CDR3 has 12 residues. In germline, CDR1 is SGHDN, CDR2 FVKESK. DNA of the CDR3: TGTGCCAGCAGCCAAGCCACGGACATACGGGAATTC. Protein: CASSQATDIREF.

V and J are TRBV6-5 and TRBJ2-1; 10 bases agree with TRBD2. The CDR3 spans 12 residues. Germline CDR1 is MNHEY and CDR2 is SVGAGI. V gave up 2 bases and J gave up 12 bases; unmatched junction bases: 1. The CDR3 sequence is CASSYPSGGQFF. CDR3 coding DNA: TGTGCCAGCAGTTACCCTAGCGGGGGGCAGTTCTTC.

The J gene is TRBJ1-2, the V gene TRBV6-6; D call uncertain. The germline V and J ends were trimmed by 10 bases and 6 bases, with 21 bases remaining between them. There are 14 residues in the CDR3. CDR1 MNHNY and CDR2 SVGAGI come from the germline V gene (reference sequence). CDR3 loop: CATHVGNSGNGYTF. CDR3 nucleotides: TGTGCCACCCACGTTGGTAACTCGGGGAATGGCTACACCTTC.

This chain uses TRBV7-2 with TRBJ2-2, with no clear D. The V gene lost 0 bases and the J gene lost 4 bases, with 18 bases spanning the gap. The CDR3 contains 18 residues. From germline, CDR1 is SGHTA and CDR2 FQGNSA. The CDR3 is CASSLAGISLSVTGELFF. In DNA form, the CDR3 reads TGTGCCAGCAGCTTAGCGGGGATATCGCTTAGTGTCACCGGGGAGCTGTTTTTT.

The rearrangement links TRBV28 to TRBJ1-4; D unresolved. CDR1 is MDHEN and CDR2 is SYDVKM in the germline V gene. The CDR3 contains 15 residues. Trimming cost V 5 bases and J 1 base, with 11 bases left between them. DNA of the CDR3: TGTGCCAGCAGTCCCGGAAGGGTAACTAATGAAAAACTGTTTTTT. Residues: CASSPGRVTNEKLFF.